The 10 T cell receptor beta chains presented below share a single source sample, sequenced in a study of blood T cell repertoires in COVID-19. TCRdb keeps only in-frame clones here, not all; method: immunoSEQ multiplex PCR. The sample consists of around 140,000 clones, around 84% of them appearing once. The sample consisted of peripheral blood. These TCRs come from a man aged 30-40 years with COVID-19, enrolled during active disease.

Only a few counts were recorded for this clone. The chain uses TRBV28 and TRBJ2-7, with D possibly matching TRBD2 (7 bases). The V and J ends lost 1 base and 1 base respectively, with 14 bases between them. The germline gives CDR1 MDHEN, CDR2 SYDVKM. The CDR3 extends over 16 amino acids. CDR3 amino acids: CASSLFGGAGSYEQYF. As DNA, the CDR3 is TGTGCCAGCAGTTTATTTGGGGGGGCAGGGTCCTACGAGCAGTACTTC.

This clone showed up just a few times. V is TRBV6-5 and J is TRBJ1-1; no clear D gene. CDR3 size: 11 residues. V lost 8 bases, J lost 2 bases, and 6 bases lay in between. CDR1 MNHEY and CDR2 SVGAGI come from the germline V gene. The CDR3 DNA is TGTGCCAGCTATACAAACACTGAAGCTTTCTTT. Translating it yields CASYTNTEAFF.

This chain uses TRBV11-2 with TRBJ2-7, with TRBD1 matching 12 bases. This CDR3 has 14 residues. Germline assignment: CDR1 SGHAT and CDR2 FQNNGV. V was pared by 7 bases and J by 9 bases, with 10 bases of the junction left unmatched. DNA of the CDR3: TGTGCCAGCACCGGCGGGACAGGGGGCCGGTGGCAGTACTTC. Protein sequence: CASTGGTGGRWQYF.

V and J are TRBV18 and TRBJ2-1; TRBD1 matches 8 bases. The CDR3 length is 17 residues. Germline lookup yields CDR1 KGHSH and CDR2 LQKENI. The junction had 9 bases not matched to a gene; V was cut back by 0 bases and J by 5 bases. CDR3: CASSPPGSGTGDNEQFF. The CDR3, as DNA: TGTGCCAGCTCACCACCTGGGTCCGGGACAGGAGACAATGAGCAGTTCTTC.

The V and J genes are TRBV7-9 and TRBJ1-2; the D gene is possibly TRBD1 (6 bases). V was clipped by 4 bases and J by 1 base, with 10 bases between them. Germline V lookup: CDR1 SEHNR, CDR2 FQNEAQ (reference sequence). The CDR3 runs 14 residues. The CDR3 nucleotides read TGTGCCAGCAGCTCTTGGACAGTTAACTATGGCTACACCTTC. The encoded protein is CASSSWTVNYGYTF.

On this clone: Other nucleotide sequences in the sample specify the same CDR3. This sequence joins TRBV11-2 and TRBJ2-7, with a tentative D call TRBD1 (6 bases). CDR3 length: 14 amino acids. The germline V gene encodes CDR1 SGHAT and CDR2 FQNNGV. V was trimmed by 0 bases and J by 2 bases, leaving 8 bases between them. The CDR3 nucleotides read TGTGCCAGCAGCTTAGACAGGGGTGCCTACGAGCAGTACTTC. It specifies CASSLDRGAYEQYF.

The chain employs TRBV30 and TRBJ1-5, with 7 nucleotides matching TRBD1. Losses at the gene ends were 3 bases for V and 7 bases for J; bases not matched to a gene: 6. Germline CDR1 and CDR2: GTSNPN and SVGIG (reference sequence). This CDR3 comprises 13 residues. In nucleotides, the CDR3 is TGTGCCTGGAGCATAGACAGGGCCCAGCCCCAGCATTTT. Its protein is CAWSIDRAQPQHF.

The chain has TRBV13 and TRBJ2-7; D is perhaps TRBD1 (6 bases). Trimming pared 6 bases from V and 8 bases from J, leaving 11 bases between. The germline V gene encodes CDR1 PRHDT and CDR2 FYEKMQ (reference sequence). CDR3 length: 11 residues. The CDR3 loop is CASSIQGKQYF. The CDR3 nucleotides read TGTGCCAGCAGTATACAGGGAAAGCAGTACTTC.

This clone was seen once. The chain carries TRBV6-2 or TRBV6-3 and TRBJ2-1; 9 bases are a match to TRBD2. Germline trimming cut 6 bases from V and 4 bases from J; bases unmatched to any gene: 10. CDR3 length: 16 amino acids. CDR1 MNHEY and CDR2 SVGEGT come from the germline V gene. The CDR3 DNA follows: TGTGCCAGCAGCAAGGTGACTAGCGGACCATACAATGAGCAGTTCTTC. Its translation: CASSKVTSGPYNEQFF.

The gene calls are TRBV6-6 and TRBJ2-7, with TRBD1 identical over 8 bases. There are 16 residues in the CDR3. CDR1 is MNHNY, CDR2 SVGAGI, per germline (reference sequence). The V segment lost 0 bases and the J segment 1 base; nucleotides outside the gene matches: 5. The CDR3 DNA reads as TGTGCCAGCAGTTACTCCCGGGACAGGCAATCCTACGAGCAGTACTTC. This encodes CASSYSRDRQSYEQYF.